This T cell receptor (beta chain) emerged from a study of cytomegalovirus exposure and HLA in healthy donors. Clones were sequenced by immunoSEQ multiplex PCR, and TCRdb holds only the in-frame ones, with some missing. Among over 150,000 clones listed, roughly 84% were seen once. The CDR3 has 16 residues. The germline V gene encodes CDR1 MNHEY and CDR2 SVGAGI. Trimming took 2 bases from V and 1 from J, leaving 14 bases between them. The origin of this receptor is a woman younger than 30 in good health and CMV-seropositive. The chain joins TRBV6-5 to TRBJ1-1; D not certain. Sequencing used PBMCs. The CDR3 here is CASSYRFRWSNTEAFF. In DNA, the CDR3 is TGTGCCAGCAGTTACCGGTTCAGGTGGTCGAACACTGAAGCTTTCTTT.